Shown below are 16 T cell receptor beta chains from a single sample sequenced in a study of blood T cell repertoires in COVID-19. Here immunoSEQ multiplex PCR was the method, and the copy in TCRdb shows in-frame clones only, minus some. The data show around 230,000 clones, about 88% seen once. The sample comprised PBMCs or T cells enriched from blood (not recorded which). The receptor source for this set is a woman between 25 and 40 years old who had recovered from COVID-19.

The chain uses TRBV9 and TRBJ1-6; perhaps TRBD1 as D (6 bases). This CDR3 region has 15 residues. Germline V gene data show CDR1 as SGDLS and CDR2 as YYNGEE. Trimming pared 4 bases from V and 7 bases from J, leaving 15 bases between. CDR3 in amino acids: CASSLTIDRNSPLHF. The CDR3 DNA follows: TGTGCCAGCAGCCTCACGATAGACAGGAATTCACCCCTCCACTTT.

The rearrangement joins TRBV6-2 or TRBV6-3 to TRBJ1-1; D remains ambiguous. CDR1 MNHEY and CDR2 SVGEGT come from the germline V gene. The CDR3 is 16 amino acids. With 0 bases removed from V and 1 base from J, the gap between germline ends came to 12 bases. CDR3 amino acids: CASSYSRREGNTEAFF. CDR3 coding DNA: TGTGCCAGCAGTTACTCGCGAAGGGAGGGGAACACTGAAGCTTTCTTT.

In DNA form, the CDR3 reads TGTGCCAGCAGCTTAGACAGGGGTGGTGATGAGCAGTTCTTC. This translates into CASSLDRGGDEQFF. The rearrangement uses TRBV13 and TRBJ2-1, with 7 bases matching TRBD1. With V trimmed by 1 base and J by 8 bases, 5 bases remained unmatched. The CDR3 runs 14 residues. In germline, CDR1 is PRHDT, CDR2 FYEKMQ (reference sequence).

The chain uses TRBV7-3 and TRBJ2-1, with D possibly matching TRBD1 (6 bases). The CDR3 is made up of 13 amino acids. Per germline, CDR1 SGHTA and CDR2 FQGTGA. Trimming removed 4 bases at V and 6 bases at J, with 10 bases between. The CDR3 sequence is CASSSDRFNEQFF. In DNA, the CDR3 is TGTGCCAGCAGCTCCGACAGGTTCAATGAGCAGTTCTTC.

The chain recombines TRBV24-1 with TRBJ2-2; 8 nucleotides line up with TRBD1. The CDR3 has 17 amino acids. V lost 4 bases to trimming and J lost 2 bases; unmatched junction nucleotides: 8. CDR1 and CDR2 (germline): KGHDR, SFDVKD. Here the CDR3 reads CATSDNRTGTNTGELFF. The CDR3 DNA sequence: TGTGCCACCAGTGACAATCGGACAGGGACCAACACCGGGGAGCTGTTTTTT.

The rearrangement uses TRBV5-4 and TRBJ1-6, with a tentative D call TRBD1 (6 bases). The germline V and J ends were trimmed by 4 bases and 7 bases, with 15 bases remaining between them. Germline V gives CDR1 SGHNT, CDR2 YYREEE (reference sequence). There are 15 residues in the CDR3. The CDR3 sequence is CASSLNRVWNSPLHF. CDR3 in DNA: TGTGCCAGCAGCCTAAACAGGGTTTGGAATTCACCCCTCCACTTT.

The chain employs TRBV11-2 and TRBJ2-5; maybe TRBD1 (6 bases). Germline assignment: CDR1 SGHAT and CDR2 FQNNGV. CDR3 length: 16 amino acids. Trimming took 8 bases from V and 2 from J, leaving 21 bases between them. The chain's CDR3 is CASGLRGQDRQETQYF. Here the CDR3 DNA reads TGTGCCAGCGGTCTTAGAGGTCAGGACAGACAAGAGACCCAGTACTTC. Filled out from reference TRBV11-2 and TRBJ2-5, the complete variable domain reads EAGVAQSPRYKIIEKRQSVAFWCNPISGHATLYWYQQILGQGPKLLIQFQNNGVVDDSQLPKDRFSAERLKGVDSTLKIQPAKLEDSAVYLCASGLRGQDRQETQYFGPGTRLLVL.

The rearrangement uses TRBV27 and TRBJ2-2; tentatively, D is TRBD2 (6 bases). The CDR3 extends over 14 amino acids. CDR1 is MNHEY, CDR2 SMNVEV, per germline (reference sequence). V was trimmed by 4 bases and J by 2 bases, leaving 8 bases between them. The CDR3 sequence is CASSWRGNTGELFF. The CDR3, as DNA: TGTGCCAGCAGTTGGAGGGGAAACACCGGGGAGCTGTTTTTT.

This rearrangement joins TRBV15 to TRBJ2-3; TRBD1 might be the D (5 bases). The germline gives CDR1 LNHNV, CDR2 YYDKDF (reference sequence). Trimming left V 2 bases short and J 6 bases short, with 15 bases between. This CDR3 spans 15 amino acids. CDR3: CATSRTLGVSDTQYF. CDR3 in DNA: TGTGCCACCAGCAGAACATTAGGGGTGTCGGATACGCAGTATTTT.

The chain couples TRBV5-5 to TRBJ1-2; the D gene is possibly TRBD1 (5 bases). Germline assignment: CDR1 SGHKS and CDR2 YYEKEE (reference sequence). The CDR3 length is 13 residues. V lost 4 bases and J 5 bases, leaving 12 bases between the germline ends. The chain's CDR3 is CASSATGLYGYTF. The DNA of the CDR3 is TGTGCCAGCAGCGCGACGGGACTGTATGGCTACACCTTC. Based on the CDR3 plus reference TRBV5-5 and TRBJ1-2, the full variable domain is DAGVTQSPTHLIKTRGQQVTLRCSPISGHKSVSWYQQVLGQGPQFIFQYYEKEERGRGNFPDRFSARQFPNYSSELNVNALLLGDSALYLCASSATGLYGYTFGSGTRLTVV.

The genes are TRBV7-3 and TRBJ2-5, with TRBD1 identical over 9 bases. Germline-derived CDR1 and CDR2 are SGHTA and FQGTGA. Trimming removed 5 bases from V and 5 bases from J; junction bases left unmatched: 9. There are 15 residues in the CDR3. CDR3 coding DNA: TGTGCCAGCAGCCCGGGACAGGGAGGGTTGGAGACCCAGTACTTC. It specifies CASSPGQGGLETQYF.

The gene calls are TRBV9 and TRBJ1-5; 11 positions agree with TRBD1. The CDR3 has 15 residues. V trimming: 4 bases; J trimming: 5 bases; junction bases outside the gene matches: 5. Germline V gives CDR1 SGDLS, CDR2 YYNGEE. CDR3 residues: CASSTGTGGDQPQHF. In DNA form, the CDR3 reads TGTGCCAGCAGCACCGGGACAGGGGGGGATCAGCCCCAGCATTTT. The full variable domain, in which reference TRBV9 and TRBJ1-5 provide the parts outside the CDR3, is DSGVTQTPKHLITATGQRVTLRCSPRSGDLSVYWYQQSLDQGLQFLIQYYNGEERAKGNILERFSAQQFPDLHSELNLSSLELGDSALYFCASSTGTGGDQPQHFGDGTRLSIL.

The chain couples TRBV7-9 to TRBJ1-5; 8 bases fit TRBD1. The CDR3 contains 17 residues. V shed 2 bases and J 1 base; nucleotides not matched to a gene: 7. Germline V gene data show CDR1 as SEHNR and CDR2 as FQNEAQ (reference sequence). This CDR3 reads CASSLWAGGGSNQPQHF. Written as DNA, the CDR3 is TGTGCCAGCAGCTTATGGGCAGGGGGCGGGAGCAATCAGCCCCAGCATTTT.

The CDR3, as DNA: TGTGCCAGCAGTGAACCGACAGGGAATTTTAACTATGGCTACACCTTC. Its protein is CASSEPTGNFNYGYTF. The chain has TRBV2 and TRBJ1-2, with 7 bases fitting TRBD1. With V trimmed by 2 bases and J by 1 base, 7 bases remained unmatched. Germline V gene data show CDR1 as SNHLY and CDR2 as FYNNEI. This CDR3 has 16 residues.

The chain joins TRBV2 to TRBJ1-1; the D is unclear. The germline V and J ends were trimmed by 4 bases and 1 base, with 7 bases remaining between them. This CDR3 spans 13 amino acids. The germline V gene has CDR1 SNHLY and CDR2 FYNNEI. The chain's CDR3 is CASSVHQNTEAFF. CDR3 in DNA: TGTGCCAGCAGTGTACATCAGAACACTGAAGCTTTCTTT. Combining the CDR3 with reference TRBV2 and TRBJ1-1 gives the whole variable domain EPEVTQTPSHQVTQMGQEVILRCVPISNHLYFYWYRQILGQKVEFLVSFYNNEISEKSEIFDDQFSVERPDGSNFTLKIRSTKLEDSAMYFCASSVHQNTEAFFGQGTRLTVV.

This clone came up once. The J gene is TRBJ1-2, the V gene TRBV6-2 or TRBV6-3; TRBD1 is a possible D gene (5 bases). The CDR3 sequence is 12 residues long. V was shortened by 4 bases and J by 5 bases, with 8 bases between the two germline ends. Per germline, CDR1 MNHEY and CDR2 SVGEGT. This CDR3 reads CASSFRTYGYTF. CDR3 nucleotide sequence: TGTGCCAGCAGTTTCAGGACATATGGCTACACCTTC.